One and the same sample provided the 8 T cell receptor beta chains below, sequenced in a study of beta chain features in type 1 diabetes. Study-level points and caveats: Type 1 diabetes patients had TCRB CDR3s that were shorter (moderately but significantly so) in all four CD4+ subsets.

The investigators reverse transcribed all of the isolated RNA, so they sequenced expressed TCRB transcripts. Assay: immunoSEQ multiplex PCR; the TCRdb copy retains only in-frame clones and omits some. The profile covers 640,000 or so clones, with about an eighth appearing a single time and approximately 0.022% taken by the ten largest. The antigens of these receptors remain unknown. Sequenced input: naive CD4+ T cells from blood. The receptors were gathered from a man younger than 35 with type 1 diabetes.

This chain joins TRBV6-5 and TRBJ1-2; D possibly corresponds to TRBD1 (6 bases). V dropped 0 bases and J dropped 1 base, with 9 bases sitting between them. In germline, CDR1 is MNHEY, CDR2 SVGAGI. This CDR3 region has 15 residues. CDR3 DNA: TGTGCCAGCAGTTACTCCGCCAGGGGTAACTATGGCTACACCTTC. It encodes CASSYSARGNYGYTF.

In its sample, this clone was seen a few times. The gene calls are TRBV28 and TRBJ2-6; D remains ambiguous. This CDR3 is built from 13 residues. Trimming pared 9 bases from V and 2 bases from J, leaving 8 bases between. Germline V CDR1 and CDR2: MDHEN, SYDVKM. CDR3 protein: CAREEPGANVLTF. For the CDR3, the DNA is TGTGCCAGAGAGGAGCCTGGGGCCAACGTCCTGACTTTC. Based on the CDR3 plus reference TRBV28 and TRBJ2-6, the full variable domain is DVKVTQSSRYLVKRTGEKVFLECVQDMDHENMFWYRQDPGLGLRLIYFSYDVKMKEKGDIPEGYSVSREKKERFSLILESASTNQTSMYLCAREEPGANVLTFGAGSRLTVL.

Details on this clone: Other DNA sequences in this specimen translate into the identical CDR3. This chain links TRBV29-1 with TRBJ2-6; the D is unclear. This CDR3 has 13 residues. Trimming removed 4 bases from V and 0 bases from J, with 4 bases in between. CDR1 and CDR2 (germline): SQVTM, ANQGSEA. The CDR3 sequence is CSVGYSGANVLTF. CDR3 nucleotides: TGCAGCGTTGGTTACTCTGGGGCCAACGTCCTGACTTTC. Supplemented by reference TRBV29-1 and TRBJ2-6, the full variable domain reads SAVISQKPSRDICQRGTSLTIQCQVDSQVTMMFWYRQQPGQSLTLIATANQGSEATYESGFVIDKFPISRPNLTFSTLTVSNMSPEDSSIYLCSVGYSGANVLTFGAGSRLTVL.

This clone was recorded a few times. The chain is built from TRBV18 and TRBJ1-1, with D hard to call. Per germline, CDR1 KGHSH and CDR2 LQKENI. V gave up 3 bases and J gave up 4 bases, with 15 bases separating them. The CDR3 runs 15 residues. Written as DNA, the CDR3 is TGTGCCAGCTCACCGGCGGAGCTTGGGAGCACTGAAGCTTTCTTT. Translation gives CASSPAELGSTEAFF.

The gene calls are TRBV13 and TRBJ2-4; D gene unclear. CDR1 and CDR2 from the germline V gene are PRHDT and FYEKMQ (reference sequence). Trimming shortened V by 4 bases and J by 0 bases, and 13 bases separated the two germline ends. This CDR3 has 16 amino acids. The CDR3 DNA sequence: TGTGCCAGCAGCTCCGATCGACGAGTAGCCAAAAACATTCAGTACTTC. Translation gives CASSSDRRVAKNIQYF.

A few counts support this clone. The V and J genes are TRBV4-1 and TRBJ1-5, with TRBD1 matching over 7 bases. The CDR3 contains 17 residues. The germline V gene has CDR1 MGHRA and CDR2 YSYEKL. J was trimmed by 2 bases and V by 1 base; bases with no gene match: 8. As DNA, the CDR3 is TGCGCCAGCAGCCAAGGGGAGGGGGCGCCGGGCAATCAGCCCCAGCATTTT. This sequence encodes CASSQGEGAPGNQPQHF.

This clone showed up just a few times. This sample also contains other DNA sequences that code for the same CDR3. The chain has TRBV4-2 and TRBJ1-5; 7 nucleotides align to TRBD1. The CDR3 spans 15 residues. J gave up 1 base and V 1 base, and 1 base lay outside the gene matches. From germline, CDR1 is LGHNA and CDR2 YNFKEQ. The CDR3 DNA reads as TGTGCCAGCAGCCAAGGGACAGGCAGCAATCAGCCCCAGCATTTT. Translating gives CASSQGTGSNQPQHF.

This clone was counted between two and nine times. This chain links TRBV5-4 with TRBJ2-7; 9 bases map to TRBD1. J gave up 0 bases and V 3 bases, and 4 bases lay outside the gene matches. There are 15 residues in the CDR3. CDR1 and CDR2 (germline): SGHNT, YYREEE (reference sequence). The CDR3 sequence is CASSWDRELSYEQYF. The CDR3 DNA reads TGTGCCAGCAGCTGGGACAGGGAACTCTCCTACGAGCAGTACTTC.